The clone carrying this TCR beta chain appeared many times. TRAV- and TRBV-specific primers, spanning alpha and beta chains, primed first-strand cDNA. The PCR that amplified TCRs ran for 15 to 25 cycles, relying on a constant-region primer and a V-primer adapter. MiXCR was run by TCRdb on the reads, yielding one entry per CDR3 protein. The sample holds about 60,000 distinct CDR3 sequences, about 25% seen once. Time point reported: before trial treatment. Patients with advanced, tumor-infiltrating lymphocyte-negative solid tumors were eligible. These data belong to a study of low-dose radiotherapy and immunotherapy resistance in tumors. Study background: Cohort 2 patients were irradiated with 1 Gy every two weeks, reaching 13 Gy over 26 weeks.

The V end was cut by 5 bases, the J end by 2 bases, with 7 bases between. Germline CDR1 SGHAT, CDR2 FQNNGV. The CDR3 consists of 12 residues. The receptor was derived from a male donor with prostate cancer. The sample was PBMCs, taken before treatment. V gene TRBV11-2 combines with J gene TRBJ2-7; D not resolved. CDR3 protein: CASSAVTYEQYF. The CDR3 coding sequence is TGTGCCAGCAGCGCAGTTACCTACGAGCAGTACTTC.